This TCR beta chain is drawn from a study of blood T cell repertoires in COVID-19. In the study overall: Samples representing acute and convalescent COVID-19 were sourced from the United States, Italy and Spain.

The method was immunoSEQ multiplex PCR; TCRdb's version includes in-frame clones alone and lacks a portion of them. The top ten hold approximately 8% of the sample, which has 95,000 to 150,000 clones, 88% seen once. The CDR3 runs 20 residues. The genes are TRBV21-1 and TRBJ2-6; TRBD2, as called in the table, went unchecked against the DNA. TRBV21-1 is termed a pseudogene. This TCR came from a man in his forties or fifties with acute or convalescent COVID-19. The sample taken for sequencing was peripheral blood. The CDR3 DNA sequence: TGTGCCAGCAGCAAAGCGTGTCCTAGCGGGAGGTTTTCTGGGGCCAACGTCCTGACTTTC. Amino acid sequence: CASSKACPSGRFSGANVLTF.